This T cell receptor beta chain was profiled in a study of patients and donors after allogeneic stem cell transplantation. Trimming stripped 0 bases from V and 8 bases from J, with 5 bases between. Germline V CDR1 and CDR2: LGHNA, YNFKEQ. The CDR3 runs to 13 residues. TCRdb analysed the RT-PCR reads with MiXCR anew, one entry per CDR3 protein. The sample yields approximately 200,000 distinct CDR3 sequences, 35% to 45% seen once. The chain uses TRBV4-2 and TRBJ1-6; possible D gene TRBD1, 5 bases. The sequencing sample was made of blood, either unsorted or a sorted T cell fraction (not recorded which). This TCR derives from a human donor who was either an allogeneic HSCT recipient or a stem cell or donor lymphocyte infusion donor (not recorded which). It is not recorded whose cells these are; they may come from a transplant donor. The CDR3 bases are TGTGCCAGCAGCCAAGACAGGGATTCACCCCTCCACTTT. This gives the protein CASSQDRDSPLHF.